This T cell receptor (beta chain) is drawn from a study of shared clonotypes between healthy human individuals. Overall study context: Per donor, CD8 memory used one plate, CD8 naive used two, CD4 memory used three and CD4 naive used three. Study findings and constraints: Some naive CD4 clonotypes, around 4.7%, turned up in common across four donors. Naive subsets generally exceeded memory subsets in estimated richness.

CD45RO-negative, CCR7-selected cells formed the naive CD8 fraction, which excluded terminally differentiated effector memory CD45RA+ cells. The authors loaded about 200 ng DNA, roughly 33,000 T cell genomes, into sorted-subset replicate PCRs. TCRdb keeps only in-frame clones here, not all; method: immunoSEQ multiplex PCR. Here the sample spans about 610,000 clones, 95% to 97% being singletons. As to this clone: The antigen remains undetermined.

Material: naive CD8+ T cells sorted from blood. This clonotype was obtained from a woman aged 30 to 39 in good health.

CDR3: CASSRGTQHNEQFF. CDR3 DNA: TGTGCCAGCAGCCGCGGGACGCAACACAATGAGCAGTTCTTC. This sequence joins TRBV5-4 and TRBJ2-1; tentative D call: TRBD2 (6 bases). From germline, CDR1 is SGHNT and CDR2 YYREEE (reference sequence). The CDR3 runs 14 residues. The V end was cut by 4 bases, the J end by 5 bases, with 13 bases between.